This T cell receptor (beta chain) stems from a study of T-cell memory formation after mild COVID-19. V shed 4 bases, J shed 3 bases, and the junction held 3 bases outside the gene matches. This CDR3 has 15 amino acids. Germline V lookup: CDR1 MNHEY, CDR2 SMNVEV (reference sequence). TCRdb fed the 5' RACE reads into MiXCR, producing one record per CDR3 protein. The sample records approximately 290,000 distinct CDR3 sequences, roughly 8.2% being singletons. Sequencing input: PBMCs or a T cell subset sorted from them (not recorded which). The source is a young man who had mild COVID-19 (a few samples of this study predate the infection). Cell type and time point are not known. This chain uses TRBV27 with TRBJ2-5; TRBD2 aligns across 12 bases. The CDR3 DNA sequence: TGTGCCAGCAGTTCCCGGACTAGCGGGGAAGAGACCCAGTACTTC. It yields the protein CASSSRTSGEETQYF.